This T cell receptor beta chain was obtained from a study of beta chain features in type 1 diabetes. Study conclusions and caveats: Moderate but significant shortening of TCRB CDR3s was recorded in all four CD4+ subsets from Type 1 diabetes patients.

Of note for this clone: Its antigen is unknown.

V gave up 0 bases and J gave up 0 bases, with 11 bases separating them. CDR3 size: 15 residues. Germline assignment: CDR1 SQVTM and CDR2 ANQGSEA. The study reverse transcribed the entire isolated RNA, so it sequenced expressed TCRB transcripts. Using immunoSEQ multiplex PCR, the repertoire was profiled, and TCRdb retains in-frame clones only, with some absent. Of 240,000 or so clones in the sample, around 20% were seen once. The specimen sequenced was naive CD4+ T cells from blood. The rearrangement links TRBV29-1 to TRBJ1-1, with D perhaps matching TRBD1 (5 bases). The TCR originated in a woman aged 40-49 years with type 1 diabetes. CDR3 in DNA: TGCAGCGTTGAAGATTGGGGCAGGATGAACACTGAAGCTTTCTTT. Translating gives CSVEDWGRMNTEAFF.